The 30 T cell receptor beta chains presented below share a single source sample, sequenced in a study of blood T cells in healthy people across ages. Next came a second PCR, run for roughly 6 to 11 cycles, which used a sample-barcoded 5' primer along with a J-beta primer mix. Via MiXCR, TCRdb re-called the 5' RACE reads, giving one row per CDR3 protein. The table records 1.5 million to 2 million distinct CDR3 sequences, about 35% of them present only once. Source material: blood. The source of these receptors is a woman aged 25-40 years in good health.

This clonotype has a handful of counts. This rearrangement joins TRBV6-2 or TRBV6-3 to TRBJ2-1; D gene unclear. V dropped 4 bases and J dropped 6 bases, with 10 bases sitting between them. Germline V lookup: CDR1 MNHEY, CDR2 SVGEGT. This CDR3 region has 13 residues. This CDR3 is CASSLYGSNEQFF. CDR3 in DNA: TGTGCCAGCAGTTTGTATGGGTCCAATGAGCAGTTCTTC.

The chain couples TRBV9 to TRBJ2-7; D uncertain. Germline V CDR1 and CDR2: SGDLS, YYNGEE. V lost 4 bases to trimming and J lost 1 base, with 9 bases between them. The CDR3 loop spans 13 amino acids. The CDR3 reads CASSRQESYEQYF. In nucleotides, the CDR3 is TGTGCCAGCAGCAGGCAGGAGTCCTACGAGCAGTACTTC.

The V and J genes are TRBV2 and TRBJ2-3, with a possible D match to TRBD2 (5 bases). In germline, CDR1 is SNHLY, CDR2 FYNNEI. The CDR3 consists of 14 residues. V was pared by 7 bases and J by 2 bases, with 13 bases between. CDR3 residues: CASTIRGFTDTQYF. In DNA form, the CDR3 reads TGTGCCAGCACGATTCGGGGTTTCACAGATACGCAGTATTTT.

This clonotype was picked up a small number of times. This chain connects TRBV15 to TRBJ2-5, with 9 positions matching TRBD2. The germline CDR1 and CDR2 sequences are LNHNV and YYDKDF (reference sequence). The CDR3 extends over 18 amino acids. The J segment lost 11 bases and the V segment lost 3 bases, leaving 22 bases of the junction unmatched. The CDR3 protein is CATSSPQSLTSGYNEQYF. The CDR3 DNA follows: TGTGCCACCAGCAGCCCTCAAAGTTTGACTAGCGGTTACAATGAGCAGTACTTC.

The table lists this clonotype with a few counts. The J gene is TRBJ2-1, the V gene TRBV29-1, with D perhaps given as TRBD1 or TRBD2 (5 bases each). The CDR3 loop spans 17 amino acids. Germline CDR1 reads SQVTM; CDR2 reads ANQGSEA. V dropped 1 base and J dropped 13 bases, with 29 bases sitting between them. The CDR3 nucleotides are TGCAGCGTTGAAGGGGGTCGGGACCACAAGTGGAAGTGGACCCAGTTCTTC. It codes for CSVEGGRDHKWKWTQFF.

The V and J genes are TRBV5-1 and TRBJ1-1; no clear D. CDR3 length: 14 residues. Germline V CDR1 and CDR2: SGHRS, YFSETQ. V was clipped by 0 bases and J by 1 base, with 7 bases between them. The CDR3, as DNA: TGCGCCAGCAGCTTGGAGGTAGGGAACACTGAAGCTTTCTTT. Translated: CASSLEVGNTEAFF. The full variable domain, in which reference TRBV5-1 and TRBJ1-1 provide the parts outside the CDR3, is KAGVTQTPRYLIKTRGQQVTLSCSPISGHRSVSWYQQTPGQGLQFLFEYFSETQRNKGNFPGRFSGRQFSNSRSEMNVSTLELGDSALYLCASSLEVGNTEAFFGQGTRLTVV.

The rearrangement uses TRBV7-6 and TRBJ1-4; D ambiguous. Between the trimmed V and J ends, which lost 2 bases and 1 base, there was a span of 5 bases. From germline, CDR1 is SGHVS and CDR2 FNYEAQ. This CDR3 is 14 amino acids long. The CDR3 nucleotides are TGTGCCAGCAGCTTAACGGAAACTAATGAAAAACTGTTTTTT. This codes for CASSLTETNEKLFF.

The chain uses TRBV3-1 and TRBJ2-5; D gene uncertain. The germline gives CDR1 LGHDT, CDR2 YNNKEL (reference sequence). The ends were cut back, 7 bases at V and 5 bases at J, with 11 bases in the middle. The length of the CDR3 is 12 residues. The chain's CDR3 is CASKNSWETQYF. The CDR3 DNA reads TGTGCCAGCAAGAATAGTTGGGAGACCCAGTACTTC.

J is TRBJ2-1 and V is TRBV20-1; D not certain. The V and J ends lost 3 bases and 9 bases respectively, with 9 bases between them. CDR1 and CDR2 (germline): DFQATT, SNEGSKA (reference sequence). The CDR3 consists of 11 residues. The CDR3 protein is CSASYMGEQFF. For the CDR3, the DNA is TGCAGTGCTAGTTACATGGGTGAGCAGTTCTTC.

This chain's CDR3 is CASSLATLWTSGGALGNEQFF. CDR3 nucleotides: TGTGCCAGCAGCTTAGCCACTCTCTGGACTAGCGGGGGGGCCTTAGGAAATGAGCAGTTCTTC. This chain links TRBV7-6 with TRBJ2-1, with 15 bases matching TRBD2. Germline values: CDR1 SGHVS, CDR2 FNYEAQ. The V and J ends lost 0 bases and 7 bases, in that order; junction bases with no gene match: 16. The CDR3 has 21 amino acids.

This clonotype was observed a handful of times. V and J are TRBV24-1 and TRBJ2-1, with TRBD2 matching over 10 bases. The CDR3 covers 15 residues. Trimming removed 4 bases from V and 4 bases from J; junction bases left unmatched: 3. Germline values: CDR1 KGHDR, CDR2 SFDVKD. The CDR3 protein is CATSDQRGGYNEQFF. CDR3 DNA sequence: TGTGCCACCAGTGACCAGCGGGGGGGTTACAATGAGCAGTTCTTC.

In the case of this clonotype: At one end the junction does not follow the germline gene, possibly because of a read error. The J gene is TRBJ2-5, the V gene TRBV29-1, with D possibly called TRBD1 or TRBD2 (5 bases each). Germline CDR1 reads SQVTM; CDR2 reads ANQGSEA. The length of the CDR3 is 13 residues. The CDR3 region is CSVVEGLGEAQYF. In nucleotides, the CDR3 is TGCAGCGTTGTAGAGGGGCTCGGAGAGGCCCAGTACTTC.

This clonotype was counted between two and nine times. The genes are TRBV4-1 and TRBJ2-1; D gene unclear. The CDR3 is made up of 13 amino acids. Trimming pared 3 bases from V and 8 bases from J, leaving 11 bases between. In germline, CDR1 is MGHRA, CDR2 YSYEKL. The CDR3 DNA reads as TGCGCCAGCAGCCAGGTCACGGTCGATGAGCAGTTCTTC. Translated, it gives CASSQVTVDEQFF.

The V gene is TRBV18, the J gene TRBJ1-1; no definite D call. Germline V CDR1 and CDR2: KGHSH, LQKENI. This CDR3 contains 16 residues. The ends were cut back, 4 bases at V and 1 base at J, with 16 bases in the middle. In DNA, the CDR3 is TGTGCCAGCTCACAGGCCTCCGGGTTTAAGAACACTGAAGCTTTCTTT. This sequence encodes CASSQASGFKNTEAFF.

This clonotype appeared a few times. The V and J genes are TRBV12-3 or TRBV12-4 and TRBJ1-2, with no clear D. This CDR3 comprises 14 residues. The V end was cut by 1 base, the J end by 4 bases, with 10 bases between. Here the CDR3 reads CASSLDGRRYGYTF. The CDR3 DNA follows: TGTGCCAGCAGTTTAGATGGCCGCCGCTATGGCTACACCTTC.

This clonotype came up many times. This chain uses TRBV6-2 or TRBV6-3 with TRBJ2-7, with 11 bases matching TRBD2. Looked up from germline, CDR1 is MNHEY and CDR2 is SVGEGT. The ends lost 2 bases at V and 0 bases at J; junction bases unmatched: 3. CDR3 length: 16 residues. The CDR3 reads CASSYLGLAGSYEQYF. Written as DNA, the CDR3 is TGTGCCAGCAGTTACCTTGGACTAGCGGGCTCCTACGAGCAGTACTTC.

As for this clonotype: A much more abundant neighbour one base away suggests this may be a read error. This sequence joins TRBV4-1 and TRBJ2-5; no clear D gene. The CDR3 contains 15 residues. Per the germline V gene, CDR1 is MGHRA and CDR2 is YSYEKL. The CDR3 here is CAGSRGLPNQETQYF. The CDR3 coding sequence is TGCGCCGGCAGTCGAGGTCTCCCCAACCAAGAGACCCAGTACTTC.

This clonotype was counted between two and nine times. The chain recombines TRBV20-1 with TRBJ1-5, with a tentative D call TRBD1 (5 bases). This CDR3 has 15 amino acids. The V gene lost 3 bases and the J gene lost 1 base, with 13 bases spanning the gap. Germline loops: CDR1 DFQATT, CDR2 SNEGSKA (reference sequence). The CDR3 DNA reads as TGCAGTGCTAGGGTCCCTGGGACCAGCAATCAGCCCCAGCATTTT. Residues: CSARVPGTSNQPQHF.

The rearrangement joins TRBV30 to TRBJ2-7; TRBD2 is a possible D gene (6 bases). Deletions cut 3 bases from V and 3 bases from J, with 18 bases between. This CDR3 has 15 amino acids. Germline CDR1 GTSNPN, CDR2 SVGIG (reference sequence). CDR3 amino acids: CAWRATSPNFYEQYF. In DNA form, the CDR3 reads TGTGCCTGGAGGGCGACTAGTCCGAACTTCTACGAGCAGTACTTC.

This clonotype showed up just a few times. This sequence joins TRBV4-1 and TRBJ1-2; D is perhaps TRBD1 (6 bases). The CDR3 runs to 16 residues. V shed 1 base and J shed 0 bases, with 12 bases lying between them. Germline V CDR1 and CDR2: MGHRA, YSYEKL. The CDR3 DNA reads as TGCGCCAGCAGCCAAGTACCCTGGGGGCCTAACTATGGCTACACCTTC. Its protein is CASSQVPWGPNYGYTF.

The CDR3 region is CASSKGTGGAGEQYF. The CDR3, as DNA: TGTGCCAGCAGTAAAGGGACAGGGGGCGCGGGGGAGCAGTACTTC. The V gene is TRBV27, the J gene TRBJ2-7; TRBD1 matches 12 bases. This CDR3 is 15 amino acids long. V shed 5 bases and J 7 bases; nucleotides not matched to a gene: 9. The germline V gene has CDR1 MNHEY and CDR2 SMNVEV (reference sequence).

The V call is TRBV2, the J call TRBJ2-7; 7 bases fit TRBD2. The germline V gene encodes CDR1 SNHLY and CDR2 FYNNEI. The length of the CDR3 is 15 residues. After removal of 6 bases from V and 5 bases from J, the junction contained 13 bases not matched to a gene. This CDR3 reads CASRSMASGRNEQYF. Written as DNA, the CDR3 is TGTGCCAGCAGATCTATGGCTAGCGGAAGGAACGAGCAGTACTTC.

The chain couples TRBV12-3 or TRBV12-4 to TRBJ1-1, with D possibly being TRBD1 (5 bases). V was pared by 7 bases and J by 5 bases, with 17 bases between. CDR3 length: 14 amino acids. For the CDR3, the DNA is TGTGCCAGCAACGATAACCAGGGAGGAACTGAAGCTTTCTTT. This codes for CASNDNQGGTEAFF.

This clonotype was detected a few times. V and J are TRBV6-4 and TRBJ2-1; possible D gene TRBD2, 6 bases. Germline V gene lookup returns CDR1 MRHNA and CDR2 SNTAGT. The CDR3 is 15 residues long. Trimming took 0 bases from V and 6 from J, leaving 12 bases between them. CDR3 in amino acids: CASSDSRLGGNEQFF. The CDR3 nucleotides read TGTGCCAGCAGTGACTCTAGACTAGGAGGCAATGAGCAGTTCTTC.

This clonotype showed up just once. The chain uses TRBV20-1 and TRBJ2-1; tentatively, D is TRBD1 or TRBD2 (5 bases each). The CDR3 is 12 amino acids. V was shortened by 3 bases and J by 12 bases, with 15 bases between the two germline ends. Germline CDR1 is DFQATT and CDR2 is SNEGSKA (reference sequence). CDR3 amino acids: CSASRGELRQFF. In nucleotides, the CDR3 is TGCAGTGCTAGTCGAGGGGAGTTACGGCAGTTCTTC.

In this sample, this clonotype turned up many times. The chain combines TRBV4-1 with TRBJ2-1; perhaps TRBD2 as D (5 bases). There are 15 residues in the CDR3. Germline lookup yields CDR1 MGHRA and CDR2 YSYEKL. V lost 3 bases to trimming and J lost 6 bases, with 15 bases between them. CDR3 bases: TGCGCCAGCAGCCAGAGCCGGGGTCCGGGCAATGAGCAGTTCTTC. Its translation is CASSQSRGPGNEQFF.

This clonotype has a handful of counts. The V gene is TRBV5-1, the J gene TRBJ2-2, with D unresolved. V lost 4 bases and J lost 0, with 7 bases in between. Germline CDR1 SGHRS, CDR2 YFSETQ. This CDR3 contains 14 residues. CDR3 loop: CASSGAANTGELFF. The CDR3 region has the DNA TGCGCCAGCAGCGGTGCGGCGAACACCGGGGAGCTGTTTTTT.

CDR3 region: CAWIDKSYEQYF. The CDR3 DNA sequence: TGTGCCTGGATTGACAAGTCCTACGAGCAGTACTTC. J is TRBJ2-7 and V is TRBV30; D ambiguous. V shed 4 bases and J shed 1 base, with 8 bases lying between them. There are 12 residues in the CDR3. The germline CDR1 and CDR2 sequences are GTSNPN and SVGIG (reference sequence).

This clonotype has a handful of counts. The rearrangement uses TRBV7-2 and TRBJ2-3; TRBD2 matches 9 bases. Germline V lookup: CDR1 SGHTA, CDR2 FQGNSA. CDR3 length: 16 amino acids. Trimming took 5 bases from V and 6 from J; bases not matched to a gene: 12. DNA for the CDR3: TGTGCCAGCAGCAAAAATAAGCGGGGGGTAGGGGATACGCAGTATTTT. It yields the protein CASSKNKRGVGDTQYF.

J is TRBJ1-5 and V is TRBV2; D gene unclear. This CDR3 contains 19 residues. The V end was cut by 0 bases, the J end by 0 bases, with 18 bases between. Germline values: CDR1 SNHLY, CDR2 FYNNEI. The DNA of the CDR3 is TGTGCCAGCAGTGAAGCTTTTGGCAGGAAAAGATATAGCAATCAGCCCCAGCATTTT. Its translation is CASSEAFGRKRYSNQPQHF.